Detailed here is one T cell receptor beta chain. Its matching antigen is unknown. Assay: immunoSEQ multiplex PCR; the TCRdb copy retains only in-frame clones and omits some. The sample gives 96,000 or so clones, roughly four fifths of which show up once; around 5.8% is in the top ten. This entry belongs to a study of OX40 agonist ivuxolimab in advanced cancers. Study outcomes and limitations: Among expanded peripheral T cells, antigen specificity went undetermined.

The starting material was CD4+ or CD8+ T cells sorted from blood, obtained in a trial of the OX40 agonist ivuxolimab. The receptor's source is an adult with an advanced solid tumor such as melanoma, head and neck, liver or kidney cancer.

This CDR3 reads CASSADEGQYF. The DNA for the CDR3 is TGTGCCAGCAGCGCCGATGAAGGGCAGTACTTC. This chain links TRBV9 with TRBJ2-7; no definite D call. V was shortened by 3 bases and J by 9 bases, with 10 bases between the two germline ends. CDR3 length: 11 residues. Germline V gene sequence: CDR1 SGDLS, CDR2 YYNGEE.